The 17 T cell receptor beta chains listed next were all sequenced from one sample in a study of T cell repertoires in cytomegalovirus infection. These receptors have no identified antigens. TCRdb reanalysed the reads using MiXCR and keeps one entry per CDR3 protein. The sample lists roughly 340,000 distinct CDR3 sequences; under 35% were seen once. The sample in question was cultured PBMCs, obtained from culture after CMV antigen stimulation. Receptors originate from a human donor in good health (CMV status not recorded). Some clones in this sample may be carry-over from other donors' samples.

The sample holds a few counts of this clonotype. Here the CDR3 DNA reads TGTGCCAGCAGTTACATGAGCCAGACCGTGGCTGGCTACACCTTC. Translated: CASSYMSQTVAGYTF. The rearrangement uses TRBV6-5 and TRBJ1-2, with D hard to call. Germline CDR1 MNHEY, CDR2 SVGAGI. V was pared by 2 bases and J by 7 bases, with 17 bases between. The CDR3 runs 15 residues.

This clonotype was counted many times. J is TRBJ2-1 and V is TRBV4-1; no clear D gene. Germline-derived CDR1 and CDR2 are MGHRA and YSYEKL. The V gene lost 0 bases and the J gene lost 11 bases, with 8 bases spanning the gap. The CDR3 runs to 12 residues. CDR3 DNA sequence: TGCGCCAGCAGCCAAGAGGGCCCGAAGCAGTTCTTC. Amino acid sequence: CASSQEGPKQFF.

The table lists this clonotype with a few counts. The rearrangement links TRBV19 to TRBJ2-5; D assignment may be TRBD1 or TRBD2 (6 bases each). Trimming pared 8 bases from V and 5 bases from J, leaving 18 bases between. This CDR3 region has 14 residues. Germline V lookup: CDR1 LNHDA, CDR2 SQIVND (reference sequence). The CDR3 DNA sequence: TGTGCCAGTGGGGGGCTGGGGGCGGTGGAGACCCAGTACTTC. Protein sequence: CASGGLGAVETQYF.

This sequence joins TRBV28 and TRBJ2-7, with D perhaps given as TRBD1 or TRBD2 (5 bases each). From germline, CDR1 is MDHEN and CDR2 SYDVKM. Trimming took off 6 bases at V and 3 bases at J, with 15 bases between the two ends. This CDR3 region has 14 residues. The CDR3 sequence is CASSLPGDHYEQYF. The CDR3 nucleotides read TGTGCCAGCAGCCTTCCTGGGGACCACTACGAGCAGTACTTC. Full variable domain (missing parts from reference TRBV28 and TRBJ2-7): DVKVTQSSRYLVKRTGEKVFLECVQDMDHENMFWYRQDPGLGLRLIYFSYDVKMKEKGDIPEGYSVSREKKERFSLILESASTNQTSMYLCASSLPGDHYEQYFGPGTRLTVT.

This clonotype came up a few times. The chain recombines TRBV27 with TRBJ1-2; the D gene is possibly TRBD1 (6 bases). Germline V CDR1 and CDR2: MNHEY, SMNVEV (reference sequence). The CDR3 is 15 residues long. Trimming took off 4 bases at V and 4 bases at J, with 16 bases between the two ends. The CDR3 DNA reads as TGTGCCAGCAGTTGGGGGCAGGGGCCTTTCTATGGCTACACCTTC. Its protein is CASSWGQGPFYGYTF.

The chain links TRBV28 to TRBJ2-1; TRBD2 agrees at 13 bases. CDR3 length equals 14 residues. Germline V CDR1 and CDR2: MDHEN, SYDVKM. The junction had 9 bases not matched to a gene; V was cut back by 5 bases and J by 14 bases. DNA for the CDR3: TGTGCCAGCAGTCGACTAGCGGGAGGACTGTGGGAGTTCTTC. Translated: CASSRLAGGLWEFF.

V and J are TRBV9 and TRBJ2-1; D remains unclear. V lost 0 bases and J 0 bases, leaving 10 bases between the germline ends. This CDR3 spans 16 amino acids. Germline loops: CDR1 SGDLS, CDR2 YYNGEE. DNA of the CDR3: TGTGCCAGCAGCGTAGTAAGTGGAAGCTCCTACAATGAGCAGTTCTTC. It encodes CASSVVSGSSYNEQFF.

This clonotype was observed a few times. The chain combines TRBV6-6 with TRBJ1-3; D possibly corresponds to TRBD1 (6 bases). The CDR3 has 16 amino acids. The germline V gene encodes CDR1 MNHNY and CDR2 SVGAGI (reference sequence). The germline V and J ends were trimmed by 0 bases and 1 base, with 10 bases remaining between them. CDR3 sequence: CASSYSWGQSGNTIYF. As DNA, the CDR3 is TGTGCCAGCAGTTACTCGTGGGGGCAGTCTGGAAACACCATATATTTT.

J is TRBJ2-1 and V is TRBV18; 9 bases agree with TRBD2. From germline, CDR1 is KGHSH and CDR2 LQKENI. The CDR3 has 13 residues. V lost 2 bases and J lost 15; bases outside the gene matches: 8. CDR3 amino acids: CASSPTSGRNLFF. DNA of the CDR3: TGTGCCAGCTCACCAACGAGCGGGAGGAACTTGTTCTTC.

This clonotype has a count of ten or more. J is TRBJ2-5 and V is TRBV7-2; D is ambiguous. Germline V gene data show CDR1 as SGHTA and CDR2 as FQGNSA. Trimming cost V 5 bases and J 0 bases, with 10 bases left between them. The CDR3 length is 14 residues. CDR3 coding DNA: TGTGCCAGCAGCCGATCTAGGAACCAAGAGACCCAGTACTTC. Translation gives CASSRSRNQETQYF.

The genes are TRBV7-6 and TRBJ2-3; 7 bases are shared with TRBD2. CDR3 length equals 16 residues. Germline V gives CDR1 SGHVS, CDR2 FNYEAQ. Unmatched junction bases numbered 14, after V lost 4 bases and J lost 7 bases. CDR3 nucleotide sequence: TGTGCCAGCAGCTCCCCGTTGACTAGCAGATTGAATACGCAGTATTTT. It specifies CASSSPLTSRLNTQYF. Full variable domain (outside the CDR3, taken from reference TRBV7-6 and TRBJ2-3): GAGVSQSPRYKVTKRGQDVALRCDPISGHVSLYWYRQALGQGPEFLTYFNYEAQQDKSGLPNDRFSAERPEGSISTLTIQRTEQRDSAMYRCASSSPLTSRLNTQYFGPGTRLTVL.

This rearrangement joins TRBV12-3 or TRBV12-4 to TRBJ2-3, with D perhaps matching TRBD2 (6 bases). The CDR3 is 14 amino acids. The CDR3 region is CDLFDTPREDTQYF. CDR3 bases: TGTGACCTCTTCGACACTCCTCGGGAGGATACGCAGTATTTT.

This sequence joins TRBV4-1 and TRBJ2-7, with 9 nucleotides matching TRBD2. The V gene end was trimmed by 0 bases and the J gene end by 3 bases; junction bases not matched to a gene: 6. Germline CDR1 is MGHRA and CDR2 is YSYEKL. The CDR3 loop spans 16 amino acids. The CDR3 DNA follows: TGCGCCAGCAGCCAAGATTCCCCAGCGGGAGGCTACGAGCAGTACTTC. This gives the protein CASSQDSPAGGYEQYF.

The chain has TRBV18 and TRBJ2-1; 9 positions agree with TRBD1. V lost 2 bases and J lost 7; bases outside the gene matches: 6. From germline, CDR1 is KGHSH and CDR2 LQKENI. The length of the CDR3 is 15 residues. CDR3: CASSPKQGAINEQFF. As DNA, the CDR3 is TGTGCCAGCTCACCAAAACAGGGGGCAATAAATGAGCAGTTCTTC.

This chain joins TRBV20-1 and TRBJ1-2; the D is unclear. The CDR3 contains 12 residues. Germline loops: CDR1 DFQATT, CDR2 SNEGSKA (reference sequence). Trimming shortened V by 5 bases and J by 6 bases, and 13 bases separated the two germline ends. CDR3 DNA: TGCAGTGCTGACCGAAACCCCGATGGCTACACCTTC. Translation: CSADRNPDGYTF.

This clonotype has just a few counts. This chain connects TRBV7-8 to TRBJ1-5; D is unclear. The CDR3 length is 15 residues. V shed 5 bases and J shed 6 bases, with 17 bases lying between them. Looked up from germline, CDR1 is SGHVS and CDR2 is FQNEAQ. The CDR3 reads CASSHRPWRTQPQHF. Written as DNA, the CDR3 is TGTGCCAGCAGCCATCGACCGTGGAGGACTCAGCCCCAGCATTTT.

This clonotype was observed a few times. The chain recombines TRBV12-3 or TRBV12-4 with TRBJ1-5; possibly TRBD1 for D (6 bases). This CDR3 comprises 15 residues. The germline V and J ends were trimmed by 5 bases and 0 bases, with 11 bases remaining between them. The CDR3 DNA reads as TGTGCCAGCAGTAGGGGGGACTTTAGCAATCAGCCCCAGCATTTT. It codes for CASSRGDFSNQPQHF.